This TCR beta chain was identified in a study of cytomegalovirus exposure and HLA in healthy donors. Study-wide results and limits: Rarity held for most TCR sequences, but there were some public TCRs that occurred in many donors. The TCR clusters that emerged in the first cohort tended, a later analysis found, to co-occur in the 110 or so validation repertoires. TCR beta chains numbering 150 to 200 were designated cytomegalovirus-associated.

Comments on this clone: As yet, its antigen is unknown.

The data were produced by immunoSEQ multiplex PCR, yet TCRdb's version contains in-frame clones alone and is incomplete. Of over 120,000 clones listed, about 91% are singletons. The sequence was collected from a man between 18 and 29 years old in good health and CMV-seropositive. The sample comprised PBMCs.

CDR3 region: CASSPGTGGQSSYEQYF. CDR3 DNA sequence: TGTGCCAGCAGCCCCGGGACAGGGGGCCAAAGCTCCTACGAGCAGTACTTC. V gene TRBV7-3 combines with J gene TRBJ2-7, with 12 bases that match TRBD1. CDR3 length equals 17 residues. V was pared by 5 bases and J by 0 bases, with 8 bases of the junction left unmatched. Germline CDR1 SGHTA, CDR2 FQGTGA. Supplemented by reference TRBV7-3 and TRBJ2-7, the full variable domain reads GAGVSQTPSNKVTEKGKYVELRCDPISGHTALYWYRQSLGQGPEFLIYFQGTGAADDSGLPNDRFFAVRPEGSVSTLKIQRTERGDSAVYLCASSPGTGGQSSYEQYFGPGTRLTVT.